This TCR beta chain was obtained from a study of blood T cell repertoires in COVID-19. Study overall: The United States, Italy and Spain were the sources of the acute and convalescent COVID-19 samples. Nucleic acid was either cDNA or gDNA, and it came from T cells, B-cell-depleted T cells, or PBMCs.

Per the original data handling: Reference gene primer amplification yielded estimated nucleated cell counts. Sequencing used immunoSEQ multiplex PCR; TCRdb keeps in-frame clones, though not all of them. V and J calls and clone size come straight from that table; D and trimming were deduced from the DNA. The repertoire holds about 240,000 clones, with approximately 83% as singletons. This CDR3 spans 15 amino acids. Germline V CDR1 and CDR2: MDHEN, SYDVKM. Trimming left V 6 bases short and J 3 bases short, with 17 bases between. The sample consisted of peripheral blood. The chain couples TRBV28 to TRBJ1-2; maybe TRBD1 (6 bases). The receptor comes from a woman of 80 years or more with acute or convalescent COVID-19. CDR3 amino acids: CASSPGDTQHYGYTF. CDR3 DNA sequence: TGTGCCAGCAGCCCTGGGGACACCCAACACTATGGCTACACCTTC.